The clone carrying this T cell receptor beta chain was counted once. The antigen is undetermined. This sample is drawn from a study of shared clonotypes between healthy human individuals. Study at large: Per-donor plates numbered three CD4 naive, three CD4 memory, two CD8 naive and one CD8 memory.

General study points: Memory subsets generally showed smaller estimated richness than naive subsets did. With few donors, the genetic and exposure-history diversity represented was limited.

Some clones are missing from TCRdb's copy, which holds only in-frame ones; the method was immunoSEQ multiplex PCR. The repertoire includes approximately 1.5 million clones, approximately 98.5% of them detected once, and roughly 0.35% sits in the top ten. Within Nashville, Tennessee resided all donors, each a Caucasian adult. The V and J ends lost 5 bases and 4 bases respectively, with 15 bases between them. The CDR3 runs 15 residues. Looked up from germline, CDR1 is MDHEN and CDR2 is SYDVKM. Sample: naive CD4+ T cells sorted from blood. Described subset: CD45RA+ positively selected. The clonotype comes from a man aged 30-40 years in good health. The V call is TRBV28, the J call TRBJ1-5; D perhaps matches TRBD1 (5 bases). The CDR3 spells CASSPPEGLNQPQHF. CDR3 sequence (DNA): TGTGCCAGCAGTCCTCCCGAGGGGTTAAATCAGCCCCAGCATTTT.